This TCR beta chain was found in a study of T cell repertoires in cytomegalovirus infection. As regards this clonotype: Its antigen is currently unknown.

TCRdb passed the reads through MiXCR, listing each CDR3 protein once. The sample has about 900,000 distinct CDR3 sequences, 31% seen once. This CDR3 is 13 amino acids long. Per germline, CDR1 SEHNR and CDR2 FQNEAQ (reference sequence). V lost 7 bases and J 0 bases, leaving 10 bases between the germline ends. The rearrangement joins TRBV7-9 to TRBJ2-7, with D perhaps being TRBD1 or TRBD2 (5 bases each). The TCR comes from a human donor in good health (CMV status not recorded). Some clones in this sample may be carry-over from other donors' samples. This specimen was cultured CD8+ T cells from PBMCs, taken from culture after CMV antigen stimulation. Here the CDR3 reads CASTGDGSYEQYF. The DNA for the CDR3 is TGTGCCAGCACCGGGGACGGCTCCTACGAGCAGTACTTC.